These 9 T cell receptor beta chains were all obtained from the same sample, sequenced in a study of blood T cell dynamics during melanoma immunotherapy. Time point: week 3, after first cycle of checkpoint inhibitor. Assay: immunoSEQ multiplex PCR; the TCRdb copy retains only in-frame clones and omits some. This sample has about 8,800 clones; over 75% occur once, and the top ten carry 1.1%. The source was blood, collected from a patient treated with checkpoint blockade. These receptors originate from a human donor with melanoma.

The chain combines TRBV5-1 with TRBJ2-5, with D tentatively TRBD1 (5 bases). The J call is uncertain, as TRBJ2-7 better fits the DNA end. This CDR3 spans 15 amino acids. Germline V gene sequence: CDR1 SGHRS, CDR2 YFSETQ. The CDR3, as DNA: TGCGCCAGCAGCTTGGCAGGGCCTCCCTCCTACGAGCAGTACTTC. Protein: CASSLAGPPSYEQYF.

The rearrangement joins TRBV29-1 to TRBJ2-3, with D hard to call. The V and J ends lost 4 bases and 0 bases respectively, with 14 bases between them. The germline V gene encodes CDR1 SQVTM and CDR2 ANQGSEA. The CDR3 has 15 amino acids. In nucleotides, the CDR3 is TGCAGCGTTGCCCTACAGAGAACTAGCACAGATACGCAGTATTTT. This encodes CSVALQRTSTDTQYF.

This chain links TRBV6-6 with TRBJ1-5; D is unclear. The CDR3 extends over 15 amino acids. The V end was cut by 6 bases, the J end by 6 bases, with 18 bases between. Germline V lookup: CDR1 MNHNY, CDR2 SVGAGI (reference sequence). CDR3: CASSDTRASGQPQHF. The CDR3 DNA is TGTGCCAGCAGCGACACGCGGGCGTCCGGTCAGCCCCAGCATTTT.

This chain links TRBV6-5 with TRBJ2-3; 7 bases line up with TRBD1. Germline assignment: CDR1 MNHEY and CDR2 SVGAGI. This CDR3 is 14 amino acids long. The ends lost 6 bases at V and 3 bases at J; junction bases unmatched: 6. CDR3 loop: CASSPGGETDTQYF. The CDR3 region has the DNA TGTGCCAGCAGCCCAGGGGGAGAAACAGATACGCAGTATTTT.

V gene TRBV4-2 combines with J gene TRBJ2-5; a possible D gene is TRBD2 (6 bases). The V and J ends lost 4 bases and 2 bases respectively, with 14 bases between them. Germline values: CDR1 LGHNA, CDR2 YNFKEQ. CDR3 length: 15 residues. CDR3 coding DNA: TGTGCCAGCAGCCGGGGTTCTAGCGATCAAGAGACCCAGTACTTC. It codes for CASSRGSSDQETQYF.

The chain carries TRBV27 and TRBJ1-6; D not resolved. Trimming took 4 bases from V and 0 from J, leaving 13 bases between them. The CDR3 totals 17 residues. Germline V lookup: CDR1 MNHEY, CDR2 SMNVEV (reference sequence). CDR3: CASSSRTDSSYNSPLHF. In DNA, the CDR3 is TGTGCCAGCAGTTCGAGAACGGATAGCTCCTATAATTCACCCCTCCACTTT.

This clone has more than one count but fewer than ten. The J gene is TRBJ2-2, the V gene TRBV4-3; 10 bases are shared with TRBD2. This CDR3 contains 17 residues. Per the germline V gene, CDR1 is LGHNA and CDR2 is YSLEER. Trimming at V came to 0 bases and at J to 5 bases, leaving 6 bases not matched to a gene. In DNA, the CDR3 is TGCGCCAGCAGCCAAGAAATACTAGCGGGGTATACCGGGGAGCTGTTTTTT. Amino acids: CASSQEILAGYTGELFF.

This chain connects TRBV19 to TRBJ2-3; possibly TRBD2 for D (7 bases). Trimming left V 10 bases short and J 4 bases short, with 18 bases between. This CDR3 region has 14 residues. The germline gives CDR1 LNHDA, CDR2 SQIVND (reference sequence). This CDR3 is CATKKGGEPDTQYF. The DNA for the CDR3 is TGTGCCACCAAGAAGGGGGGGGAGCCAGATACGCAGTATTTT.

The chain has TRBV6-5 and TRBJ2-7; 9 positions agree with TRBD2. J was trimmed by 4 bases and V by 0 bases; bases with no gene match: 4. Germline CDR1 MNHEY, CDR2 SVGAGI. This CDR3 spans 15 amino acids. CDR3 in DNA: TGTGCCAGCAGTTACTCGGCGGCGGGGGGGTACGAGCAGTACTTC. Its protein product is CASSYSAAGGYEQYF.